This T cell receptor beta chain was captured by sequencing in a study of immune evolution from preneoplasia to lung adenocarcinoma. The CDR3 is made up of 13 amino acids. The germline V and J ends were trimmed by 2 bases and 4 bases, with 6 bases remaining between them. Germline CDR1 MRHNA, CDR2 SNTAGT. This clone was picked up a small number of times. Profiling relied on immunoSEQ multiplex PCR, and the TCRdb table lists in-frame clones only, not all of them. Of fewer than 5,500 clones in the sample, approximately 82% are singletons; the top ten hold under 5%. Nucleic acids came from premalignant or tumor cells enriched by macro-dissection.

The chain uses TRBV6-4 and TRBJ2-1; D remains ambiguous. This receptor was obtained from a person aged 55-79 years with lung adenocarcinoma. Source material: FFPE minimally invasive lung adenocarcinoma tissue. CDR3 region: CASSDPDYNEQFF. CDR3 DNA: TGTGCCAGCAGTGACCCGGATTACAATGAGCAGTTCTTC.